This T cell receptor beta chain came from a study of identical twins. Points from the study as a whole: Within beta out-of-frame sequences, the excess sharing observed between twins was weaker. Invariant MAIT and iNKT cells could partly confound zero-insertion analyses.

TCRdb independently ran MiXCR on the 5' RACE reads; one entry per CDR3 protein. The table includes some 900,000 distinct CDR3 sequences, 10% to 15% detected once. As for this clonotype: The antigen is not known.

The V gene lost 6 bases and the J gene lost 4 bases, with 18 bases spanning the gap. Germline assignment: CDR1 MNHEY and CDR2 SMNVEV (reference sequence). This CDR3 has 16 residues. This sample also appeared in a second study, on yellow fever vaccine responses in identical twins.

The TCR was taken from a woman in her late teens or twenties in good health. Sequencing used PBMCs. The chain employs TRBV27 and TRBJ1-4; no clear D. CDR3 protein: CASRRNLGFSNEKLFF. The CDR3 bases are TGTGCCAGCAGGAGAAACCTGGGGTTTAGTAATGAAAAACTGTTTTTT.